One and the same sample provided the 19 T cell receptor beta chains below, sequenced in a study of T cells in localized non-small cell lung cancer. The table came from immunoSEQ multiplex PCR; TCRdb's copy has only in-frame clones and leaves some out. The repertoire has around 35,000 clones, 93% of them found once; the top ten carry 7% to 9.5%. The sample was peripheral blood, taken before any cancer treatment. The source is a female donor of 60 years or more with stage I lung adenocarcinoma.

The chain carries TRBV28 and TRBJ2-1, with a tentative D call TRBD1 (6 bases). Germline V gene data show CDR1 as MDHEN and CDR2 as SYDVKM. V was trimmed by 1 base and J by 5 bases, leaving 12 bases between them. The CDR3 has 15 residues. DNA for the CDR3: TGTGCCAGCAGTTTATCGGCAGGGGCCCACAATGAGCAGTTCTTC. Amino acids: CASSLSAGAHNEQFF.

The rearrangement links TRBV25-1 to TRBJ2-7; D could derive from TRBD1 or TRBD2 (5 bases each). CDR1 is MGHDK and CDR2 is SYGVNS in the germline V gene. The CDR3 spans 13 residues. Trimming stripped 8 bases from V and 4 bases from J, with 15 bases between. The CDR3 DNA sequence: TGTGCCAGCCAAGCGGCAGGGTCTTACGAGCAGTACTTC. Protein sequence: CASQAAGSYEQYF.

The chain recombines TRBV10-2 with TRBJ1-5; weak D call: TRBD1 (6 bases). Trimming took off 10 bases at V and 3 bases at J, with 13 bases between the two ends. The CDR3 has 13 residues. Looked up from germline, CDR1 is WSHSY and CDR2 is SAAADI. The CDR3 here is CATRGGFNQPQHF. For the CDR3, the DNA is TGCGCCACCAGGGGAGGATTCAATCAGCCCCAGCATTTT.

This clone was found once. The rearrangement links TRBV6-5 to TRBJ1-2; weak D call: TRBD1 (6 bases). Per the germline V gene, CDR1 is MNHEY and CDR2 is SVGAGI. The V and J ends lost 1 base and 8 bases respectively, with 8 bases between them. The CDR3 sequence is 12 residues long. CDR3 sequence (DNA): TGTGCCAGCAGTTACTGGAGGGGGGGCTACACCTTC. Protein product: CASSYWRGGYTF.

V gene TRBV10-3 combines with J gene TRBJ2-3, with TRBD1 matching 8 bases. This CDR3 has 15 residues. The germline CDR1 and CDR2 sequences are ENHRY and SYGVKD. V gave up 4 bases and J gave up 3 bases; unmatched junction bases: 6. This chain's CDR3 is CAISGTGRITDTQYF. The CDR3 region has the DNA TGTGCCATCAGTGGGACAGGGCGGATTACAGATACGCAGTATTTT.

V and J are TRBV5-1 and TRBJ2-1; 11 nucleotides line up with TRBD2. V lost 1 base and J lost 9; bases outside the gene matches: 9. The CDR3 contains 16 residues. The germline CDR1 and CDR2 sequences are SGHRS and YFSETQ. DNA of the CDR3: TGCGCCAGCAGCTTGACCACTAGCGGGAGAGGTAGTGAGCAGTTCTTC. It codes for CASSLTTSGRGSEQFF.

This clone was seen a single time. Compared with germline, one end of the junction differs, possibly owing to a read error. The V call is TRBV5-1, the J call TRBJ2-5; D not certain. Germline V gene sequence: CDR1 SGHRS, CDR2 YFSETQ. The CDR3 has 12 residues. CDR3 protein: CASSLTQETQYF. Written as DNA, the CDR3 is TGTGCCAGCAGCTTGACTCAAGAGACCCAGTACTTC.

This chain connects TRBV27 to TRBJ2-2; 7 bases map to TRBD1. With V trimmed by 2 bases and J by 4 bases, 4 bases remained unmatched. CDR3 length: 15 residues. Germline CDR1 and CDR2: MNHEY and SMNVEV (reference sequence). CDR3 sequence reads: CASSLHRGGTGELFF. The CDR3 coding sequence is TGTGCCAGCAGTTTACACAGGGGCGGCACCGGGGAGCTGTTTTTT.

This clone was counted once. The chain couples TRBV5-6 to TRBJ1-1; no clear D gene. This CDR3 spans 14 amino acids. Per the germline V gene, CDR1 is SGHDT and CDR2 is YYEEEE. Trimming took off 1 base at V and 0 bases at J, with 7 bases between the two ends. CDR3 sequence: CASSLIAMNTEAFF. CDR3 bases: TGTGCCAGCAGCTTGATCGCCATGAACACTGAAGCTTTCTTT.

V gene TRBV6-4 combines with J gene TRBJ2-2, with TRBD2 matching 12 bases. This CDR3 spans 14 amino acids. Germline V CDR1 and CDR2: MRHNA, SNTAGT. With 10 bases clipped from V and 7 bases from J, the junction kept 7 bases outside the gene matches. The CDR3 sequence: CATSSGGANGELFF. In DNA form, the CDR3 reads TGTGCCACCTCTAGCGGGGGGGCCAACGGGGAGCTGTTTTTT.

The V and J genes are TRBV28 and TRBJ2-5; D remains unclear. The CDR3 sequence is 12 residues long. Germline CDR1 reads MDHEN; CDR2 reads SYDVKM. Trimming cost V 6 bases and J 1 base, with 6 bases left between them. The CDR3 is CASRPVQETQYF. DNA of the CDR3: TGTGCCAGCAGGCCGGTCCAAGAGACCCAGTACTTC.

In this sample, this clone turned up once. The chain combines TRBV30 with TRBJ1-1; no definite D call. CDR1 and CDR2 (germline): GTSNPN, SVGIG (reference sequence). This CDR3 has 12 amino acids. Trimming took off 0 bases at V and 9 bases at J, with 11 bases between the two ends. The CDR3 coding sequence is TGTGCCTGGAGTGTAACGTCTGGGCAAGCTTTCTTT. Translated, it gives CAWSVTSGQAFF.

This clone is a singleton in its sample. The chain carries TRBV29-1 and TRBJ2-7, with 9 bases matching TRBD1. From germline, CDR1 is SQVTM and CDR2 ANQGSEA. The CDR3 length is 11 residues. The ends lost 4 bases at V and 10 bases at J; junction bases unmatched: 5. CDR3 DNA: TGCAGCGTTGGGGACAGGGCGGGACAGTACGTC. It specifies CSVGDRAGQYV.

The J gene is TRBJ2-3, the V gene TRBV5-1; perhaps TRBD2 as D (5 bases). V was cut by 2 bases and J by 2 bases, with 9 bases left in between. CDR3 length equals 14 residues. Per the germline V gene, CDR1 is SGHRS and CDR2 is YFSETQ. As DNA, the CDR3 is TGCGCCAGCAGCTTCGCGGGCGACACAGATACGCAGTATTTT. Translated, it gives CASSFAGDTDTQYF.

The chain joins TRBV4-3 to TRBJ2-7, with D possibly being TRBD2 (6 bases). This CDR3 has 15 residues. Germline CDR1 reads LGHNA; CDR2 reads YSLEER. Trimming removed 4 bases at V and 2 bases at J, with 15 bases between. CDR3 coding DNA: TGCGCCAGCAGCCCTCGACTAGACGGGACCTACGAGCAGTACTTC. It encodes CASSPRLDGTYEQYF.

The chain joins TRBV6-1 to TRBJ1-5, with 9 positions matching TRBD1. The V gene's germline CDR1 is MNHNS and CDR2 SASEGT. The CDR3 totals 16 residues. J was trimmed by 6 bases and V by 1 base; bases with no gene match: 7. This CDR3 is CASSEVGTGGGQPQHF. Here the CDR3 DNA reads TGTGCCAGCAGTGAAGTTGGCACAGGGGGCGGTCAGCCCCAGCATTTT.

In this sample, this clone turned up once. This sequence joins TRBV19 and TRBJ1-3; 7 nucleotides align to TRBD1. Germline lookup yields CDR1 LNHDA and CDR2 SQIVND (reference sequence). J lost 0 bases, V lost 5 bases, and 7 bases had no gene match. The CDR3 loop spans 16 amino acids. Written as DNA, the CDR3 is TGTGCCAGTAGTCCCTTGGACAGGCGCTCTGGAAACACCATATATTTT. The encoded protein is CASSPLDRRSGNTIYF.

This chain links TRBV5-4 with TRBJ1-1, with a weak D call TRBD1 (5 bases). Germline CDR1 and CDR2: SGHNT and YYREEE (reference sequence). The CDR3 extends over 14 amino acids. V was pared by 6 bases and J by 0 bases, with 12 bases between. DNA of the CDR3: TGTGCCAGCACCCGCCAGGGAATGAACACTGAAGCTTTCTTT. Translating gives CASTRQGMNTEAFF.

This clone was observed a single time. The DNA for the CDR3 is TGTGCCAGCAGTTTACAGGGTCTCACTGAAGCTTTCTTT. It specifies CASSLQGLTEAFF. The chain joins TRBV6-5 to TRBJ1-1; weak D call: TRBD1 (6 bases). Germline V CDR1 and CDR2: MNHEY, SVGAGI. The CDR3 covers 13 residues. Trimming took off 4 bases at V and 4 bases at J, with 10 bases between the two ends.